Below, 23 T cell receptor beta chains from the same sample are listed, as sequenced in a study of shared clonotypes between healthy human individuals. The data were produced by immunoSEQ multiplex PCR, yet TCRdb's version contains in-frame clones alone and is incomplete. The sample has approximately 810,000 clones; about 91% are singletons. Naive CD8 isolation took CD45RO-negative cells positively selected for CCR7 and excluded terminally differentiated effector memory CD45RA+ cells. The sequenced sample consisted of naive CD8+ T cells sorted from blood. Receptors originate from a man aged 30 to 45 in good health.

The rearrangement uses TRBV11-2 and TRBJ2-1; D call uncertain. Germline assignment: CDR1 SGHAT and CDR2 FQNNGV. The CDR3 contains 16 residues. With 2 bases removed from V and 0 bases from J, the gap between germline ends came to 11 bases. This chain's CDR3 is CASSLRGVSSYNEQFF. The CDR3 DNA is TGTGCCAGCAGCTTACGTGGAGTAAGCTCCTACAATGAGCAGTTCTTC.

This clone occurred once. The V and J genes are TRBV5-6 and TRBJ2-7; 11 nucleotides agree with TRBD2. Germline lookup yields CDR1 SGHDT and CDR2 YYEEEE. The CDR3 is 18 residues long. After removal of 4 bases from V and 0 bases from J, the junction contained 12 bases not matched to a gene. CDR3 bases: TGTGCCAGCAGCACAGAGACTAGCGGGGATACAAGCTCCTACGAGCAGTACTTC. Its translation is CASSTETSGDTSSYEQYF.

The chain combines TRBV28 with TRBJ2-7; 8 positions match TRBD1. This CDR3 comprises 15 residues. Germline trimming cut 9 bases from V and 0 bases from J; bases unmatched to any gene: 10. Germline CDR1 MDHEN, CDR2 SYDVKM. The chain's CDR3 is CASIDRGSSSYEQYF. The CDR3 nucleotides read TGTGCCAGTATTGACAGGGGCTCAAGCTCCTACGAGCAGTACTTC.

V and J are TRBV2 and TRBJ2-7, with 7 positions matching TRBD2. This CDR3 comprises 16 residues. Germline V CDR1 and CDR2: SNHLY, FYNNEI. The V and J ends lost 6 bases and 7 bases, in that order; junction bases with no gene match: 18. This CDR3 reads CASRKRTSLRGGEQYF. CDR3 DNA sequence: TGTGCCAGCAGGAAAAGGACTAGTCTCAGAGGTGGAGAGCAGTACTTC.

The V and J genes are TRBV10-1 and TRBJ1-3; D unclear. Trimming stripped 4 bases from V and 0 bases from J, with 7 bases between. Germline values: CDR1 WNHNN, CDR2 SYGVQD (reference sequence). The CDR3 has 14 residues. This CDR3 is CASSGQSSGNTIYF. In nucleotides, the CDR3 is TGCGCCAGCAGTGGACAAAGCTCTGGAAACACCATATATTTT.

The chain combines TRBV6-5 with TRBJ2-7; the D gene is possibly TRBD1 (6 bases). Trimming took off 2 bases at V and 4 bases at J, with 9 bases between the two ends. The CDR3 contains 13 residues. CDR1 MNHEY and CDR2 SVGAGI come from the germline V gene. CDR3 DNA sequence: TGTGCCAGCAGTTACCAAGGACAGTACGAGCAGTACTTC. This sequence encodes CASSYQGQYEQYF.

The chain employs TRBV28 and TRBJ1-1; TRBD1 is a possible D gene (5 bases). Trimming cost V 6 bases and J 0 bases, with 17 bases left between them. CDR1 and CDR2 (germline): MDHEN, SYDVKM. This CDR3 spans 16 amino acids. The CDR3 DNA is TGTGCCAGCAGAGCCGCGACAGACTCCATGAACACTGAAGCTTTCTTT. Translation: CASRAATDSMNTEAFF.

The chain carries TRBV11-3 and TRBJ2-2; D is unresolved. Germline CDR1 and CDR2: SGHNT and YENEEA. The CDR3 loop spans 12 amino acids. V was shortened by 4 bases and J by 5 bases, with 5 bases between the two germline ends. The CDR3 protein is CASSSWTGELFF. CDR3 DNA sequence: TGTGCCAGCAGCTCTTGGACCGGGGAGCTGTTTTTT.

CDR3 residues: CASSSTGWGNTEAFF. The CDR3 DNA reads TGTGCCAGCAGCTCTACAGGGTGGGGGAACACTGAAGCTTTCTTT. The chain couples TRBV7-6 to TRBJ1-1; perhaps TRBD1 as D (6 bases). Germline loops: CDR1 SGHVS, CDR2 FNYEAQ. The CDR3 is 15 residues long. V was cut by 4 bases and J by 1 base, with 13 bases left in between.

The J gene is TRBJ2-1, the V gene TRBV7-2, with a tentative D call TRBD2 (5 bases). Germline V CDR1 and CDR2: SGHTA, FQGNSA. The ends were cut back, 4 bases at V and 11 bases at J, with 24 bases in the middle. The CDR3 spans 16 residues. CDR3 protein: CASSSPRVVSSVQQFF. The CDR3, as DNA: TGTGCCAGCAGCTCCCCGAGGGTGGTTAGTTCCGTACAGCAGTTCTTC. Looking up the rest from reference TRBV7-2 and TRBJ2-1 gives the full variable domain: GAGVSQSPSNKVTEKGKDVELRCDPISGHTALYWYRQSLGQGLEFLIYFQGNSAPDKSGLPSDRFSAERTGGSVSTLTIQRTQQEDSAVYLCASSSPRVVSSVQQFFGPGTRLTVL.

The chain recombines TRBV4-3 with TRBJ2-1, with no clear D. Trimming took off 5 bases at V and 10 bases at J, with 18 bases between the two ends. The CDR3 covers 14 residues. Germline lookup yields CDR1 LGHNA and CDR2 YSLEER. The CDR3 here is CASSSVAYEVEQFF. In DNA form, the CDR3 reads TGCGCCAGCAGCTCGGTTGCGTATGAGGTGGAGCAGTTCTTC.

The chain recombines TRBV27 with TRBJ2-4, with D uncertain. CDR1 MNHEY and CDR2 SMNVEV come from the germline V gene (reference sequence). There are 12 residues in the CDR3. The ends were cut back, 6 bases at V and 2 bases at J, with 5 bases in the middle. This CDR3 is CASSGPKNIQYF. The CDR3 DNA reads as TGTGCCAGCAGCGGGCCCAAAAACATTCAGTACTTC.

This rearrangement joins TRBV19 to TRBJ2-5, with 7 bases aligning to TRBD2. Germline values: CDR1 LNHDA, CDR2 SQIVND (reference sequence). The CDR3 contains 16 residues. V lost 5 bases, J lost 1 base, and 10 bases stayed unmatched. The CDR3 reads CASSPRLAAIQETQYF. The DNA for the CDR3 is TGTGCCAGTAGTCCTCGCCTAGCGGCTATCCAAGAGACCCAGTACTTC.

V gene TRBV10-1 combines with J gene TRBJ2-3; D is unresolved. The CDR3 consists of 14 residues. V lost 4 bases, J lost 2 bases, and 10 bases lay in between. Per germline, CDR1 WNHNN and CDR2 SYGVQD (reference sequence). The CDR3 is CASSVDTLTDTQYF. In nucleotides, the CDR3 is TGCGCCAGCAGTGTCGACACCCTCACAGATACGCAGTATTTT.

The V gene is TRBV5-6, the J gene TRBJ2-1; 11 bases fit TRBD2. The CDR3 loop spans 18 amino acids. Germline lookup yields CDR1 SGHDT and CDR2 YYEEEE. V dropped 5 bases and J dropped 0; count of bases not matched to a gene: 10. The CDR3 is CASRKGLADPISYNEQFF. CDR3 coding DNA: TGTGCCAGCAGAAAGGGACTAGCGGACCCCATCTCCTACAATGAGCAGTTCTTC. The full variable domain, its missing parts supplied by reference TRBV5-6 and TRBJ2-1, is DAGVTQSPTHLIKTRGQQVTLRCSPKSGHDTVSWYQQALGQGPQFIFQYYEEEERQRGNFPDRFSGHQFPNYSSELNVNALLLGDSALYLCASRKGLADPISYNEQFFGPGTRLTVL.

V usage is TRBV10-3 and J usage is TRBJ2-5; D ambiguous. The CDR3 is made up of 14 amino acids. V dropped 10 bases and J dropped 5 bases, with 20 bases sitting between them. The germline V gene has CDR1 ENHRY and CDR2 SYGVKD. CDR3 residues: CATKLQSDGETQYF. CDR3 coding DNA: TGTGCCACCAAACTGCAGTCGGATGGGGAGACCCAGTACTTC.

V usage is TRBV25-1 and J usage is TRBJ2-7; 9 bases are shared with TRBD2. Germline CDR1 MGHDK, CDR2 SYGVNS. V shed 3 bases and J 0 bases; nucleotides not matched to a gene: 3. The CDR3 consists of 15 residues. CDR3 sequence reads: CASSDKREDSYEQYF. Here the CDR3 DNA reads TGTGCCAGCAGTGATAAGCGGGAGGACTCCTACGAGCAGTACTTC.

This clone has a single count. V gene TRBV28 combines with J gene TRBJ2-7, with D tentatively TRBD2 (5 bases). The CDR3 covers 13 residues. From germline, CDR1 is MDHEN and CDR2 SYDVKM. Deletions cut 7 bases from V and 3 bases from J, with 13 bases between. The CDR3 DNA is TGTGCCAGCACCCGTAGACGGGACTACGAGCAGTACTTC. It encodes CASTRRRDYEQYF.

This chain connects TRBV29-1 to TRBJ2-5; 7 bases agree with TRBD1. The V segment lost 6 bases and the J segment 5 bases; nucleotides outside the gene matches: 9. This CDR3 comprises 13 residues. Germline V gives CDR1 SQVTM, CDR2 ANQGSEA. In DNA form, the CDR3 reads TGCAGCGTCACACAGGGGTTACGTGAGACCCAGTACTTC. This translates into CSVTQGLRETQYF.

The gene calls are TRBV27 and TRBJ1-5, with 9 bases fitting TRBD1. Germline V CDR1 and CDR2: MNHEY, SMNVEV (reference sequence). The CDR3 has 12 residues. V was pared by 10 bases and J by 6 bases, with 4 bases of the junction left unmatched. The CDR3 is CATRQGVQPQHF. In DNA form, the CDR3 reads TGTGCCACCCGACAGGGGGTTCAGCCCCAGCATTTT.

The gene calls are TRBV7-8 and TRBJ2-5; 10 bases are shared with TRBD1. This CDR3 has 15 residues. The V segment lost 1 base and the J segment 5 bases; nucleotides outside the gene matches: 4. The germline CDR1 and CDR2 sequences are SGHVS and FQNEAQ. CDR3 loop: CASSLGDRGWETQYF. For the CDR3, the DNA is TGTGCCAGCAGCTTAGGGGACAGGGGATGGGAGACCCAGTACTTC. Based on the CDR3 plus reference TRBV7-8 and TRBJ2-5, the full variable domain is GAGVSQSPRYKVAKRGQDVALRCDPISGHVSLFWYQQALGQGPEFLTYFQNEAQLDKSGLPSDRFFAERPEGSVSTLKIQRTQQEDSAVYLCASSLGDRGWETQYFGPGTRLLVL.

This chain uses TRBV27 with TRBJ2-6; D possibly corresponds to TRBD1 (5 bases). The V and J ends lost 3 bases and 1 base respectively, with 13 bases between them. The CDR3 contains 17 residues. The V gene's germline CDR1 is MNHEY and CDR2 SMNVEV (reference sequence). The CDR3 DNA reads as TGTGCCAGCAGTTTTGGGGCCGGGTTATCTGGGGCCAACGTCCTGACTTTC. Its protein is CASSFGAGLSGANVLTF.

V is TRBV2 and J is TRBJ1-2; a weak D match, TRBD1 (5 bases). V was cut by 9 bases and J by 4 bases, with 15 bases left in between. The CDR3 spans 13 residues. Germline V CDR1 and CDR2: SNHLY, FYNNEI. The CDR3 nucleotides are TGTGCCAGACTTGTACAGGATGGCTATGGCTACACCTTC. Translation gives CARLVQDGYGYTF.